The following is a T cell receptor (beta chain) sequence with its context. What it binds is not known. A much larger clonotype is one base distant, so this may be a read error. The library came from three nested PCR rounds adapted from ARM-PCR protocols. TCRdb fed the multiplex PCR reads into MiXCR, producing one record per CDR3 protein. Among 75,000 to 95,000 distinct CDR3 sequences listed, 65% to 75% were seen once. The data were obtained in a study of tumor and adjacent non-tumor tissue in lung cancer. As for the study in general: Patients were aged about 31 to 85, fewer than twelve men and roughly 5 women, stage I to III.

Study-wide points: Significantly higher TCR diversity was found in tumor than normal lung. Normal lung showed higher cumulative top 100 clone frequency than tumor.

RNA was extracted from bulk tissue without any cell sorting. Chemotherapy-naive patients with new lung cancer underwent thoracic surgery in China, August–late 2014. Germline V CDR1 and CDR2: SEHNR, FQNEAQ (reference sequence). This CDR3 contains 14 residues. This sequence originates from a man in his fifties or sixties with non-small cell lung cancer. The gene calls are TRBV7-9 and TRBJ1-6; D is ambiguous. Sequenced sample: lung tumor tissue. The CDR3: CASSQRDGFSPPHF. The CDR3, as DNA: TGTGCCAGCAGTCAACGGGATGGGTTCTCACCCCCCCACTTT.